This TCR beta chain was sequenced for a study of OX40 agonist ivuxolimab in advanced cancers. Study information: Patients undergoing dose escalation presented with hepatocellular carcinoma, melanoma, renal cell or head and neck cancer. General study points: Nonresponders included some who also had low normalized T-cell clonal expansion. Among the least clonally expanded were partial responders at 0.1-3.0 mg/kg. Researchers did not establish what antigens the expanded peripheral T cells target.

Some clones are missing from TCRdb's copy, which holds only in-frame ones; the method was immunoSEQ multiplex PCR. The data show some 74,000 clones, 85% to 90% seen once. Note on this clone: The antigen is unknown.

The CDR3 totals 16 residues. Trimming at V came to 3 bases and at J to 2 bases, leaving 4 bases not matched to a gene. Per germline, CDR1 MDHEN and CDR2 SYDVKM. The origin of this receptor is an adult with an advanced solid tumor such as melanoma, head and neck, liver or kidney cancer. The chain combines TRBV28 with TRBJ2-3; 11 nucleotides line up with TRBD2. The sequencing here drew on CD4+ or CD8+ T cells sorted from blood, taken in a trial of the OX40 agonist ivuxolimab. The CDR3 DNA reads as TGTGCCAGCAGTTTTGCTAGCGGGAGGATCACAGATACGCAGTATTTT. Translation gives CASSFASGRITDTQYF. Full variable domain (missing parts from reference TRBV28 and TRBJ2-3): DVKVTQSSRYLVKRTGEKVFLECVQDMDHENMFWYRQDPGLGLRLIYFSYDVKMKEKGDIPEGYSVSREKKERFSLILESASTNQTSMYLCASSFASGRITDTQYFGPGTRLTVL.